The rows below give T cell receptor beta chains drawn from one sample of a study of blood T cell repertoires in COVID-19. Measured with immunoSEQ multiplex PCR; TCRdb has only the in-frame clones, and not every one. The sample has tens of thousands of clones, roughly 82% seen once. What was sequenced was peripheral blood. The source is a human donor in a cohort sampled during active COVID-19. Both conserved end residues are part of each CDR3. D genes are given only for firm matches. Expanded clones are given a class, and other clones once, few, many or no size at all.

v_call: TRBV4-1
d_call: -
j_call: TRBJ2-7
clone_size: -
cdr3_nt: TGCGCCAGCAGCCAAGATCAAGGGGGCTCCTACGAGCAGTACTTC
cdr3_aa: CASSQDQGGSYEQYF

v_call: TRBV5-6
d_call: -
j_call: TRBJ2-3
clone_size: -
cdr3_nt: TGTGCCAGCAGCTTGGGCGTTGCAGATACGCAGTATTTT
cdr3_aa: CASSLGVADTQYF

v_call: TRBV15
d_call: -
j_call: TRBJ1-1
clone_size: once
cdr3_nt: TGTGCCACCAGCAGGGGAGTAAACACTGAAGCTTTCTTT
cdr3_aa: CATSRGVNTEAFF

v_call: TRBV7-3
d_call: TRBD2
j_call: TRBJ2-3
clone_size: -
cdr3_nt: TGTGCCAGCAGCCGCAGAACTAGCGGGGGCACAGATACGCAGTATTTT
cdr3_aa: CASSRRTSGGTDTQYF

v_call: TRBV18
d_call: -
j_call: TRBJ1-3
clone_size: -
cdr3_nt: TGTGCCAGCTCACCAACCACTGTCTCTGGAAACACCATATATTTT
cdr3_aa: CASSPTTVSGNTIYF

v_call: TRBV10-3
d_call: TRBD1
j_call: TRBJ1-5
clone_size: -
cdr3_nt: TGTGCCATCAGTGCAGACAGGGCTAGCAATCAGCCCCAGCATTTT
cdr3_aa: CAISADRASNQPQHF

v_call: TRBV12-5
d_call: -
j_call: TRBJ1-4
clone_size: -
cdr3_nt: TGTGCTAGTGGTTTGGTCCCCACTGGGAGGGTAACTAATGAAAAACTGTTTTTT
cdr3_aa: CASGLVPTGRVTNEKLFF

v_call: TRBV6-5
d_call: -
j_call: TRBJ1-6
clone_size: once
cdr3_nt: TGTGCCAGCAGTTACTCGAGGAGGGTAGGATCACCCCTCCACTTT
cdr3_aa: CASSYSRRVGSPLHF

v_call: TRBV6-5
d_call: -
j_call: TRBJ1-4
clone_size: -
cdr3_nt: TGTGCCAGCAGATCTCCTTCCCAAAAACTGTTTTTT
cdr3_aa: CASRSPSQKLFF

v_call: TRBV5-4
d_call: -
j_call: TRBJ1-2
clone_size: -
cdr3_nt: TGTGCCAGCAGCCCAGTGCGGGCAGCCTATGGCTACACCTTC
cdr3_aa: CASSPVRAAYGYTF

v_call: TRBV7-9
d_call: -
j_call: TRBJ1-5
clone_size: once
cdr3_nt: TGTGCCAGCAGCATTCCGATGACAGGCCCATATAGCAATCAGCCCCAGCATTTT
cdr3_aa: CASSIPMTGPYSNQPQHF

v_call: TRBV5-1
d_call: -
j_call: TRBJ2-7
clone_size: -
cdr3_nt: TGCGCCAGCAGCTCAAAACAGGCACTTGAGCAGTACTTC
cdr3_aa: CASSSKQALEQYF

v_call: TRBV5-4
d_call: -
j_call: TRBJ2-7
clone_size: -
cdr3_nt: TGTGCCAGCAGCTCATCCAAGGGGCTATCTCCCTACGAGCAGTACTTC
cdr3_aa: CASSSSKGLSPYEQYF

v_call: TRBV5-6
d_call: -
j_call: TRBJ1-6
clone_size: -
cdr3_nt: TGTGCCAGCAGCCGAGGCCCACCACGACCTAATTCACCCCTCCACTTT
cdr3_aa: CASSRGPPRPNSPLHF

v_call: TRBV4-3
d_call: -
j_call: TRBJ2-5
clone_size: -
cdr3_nt: TGCGCCAGCAGCCAAGTGGGGGGTCCAGAGACCCAGTACTTC
cdr3_aa: CASSQVGGPETQYF

v_call: TRBV15
d_call: -
j_call: TRBJ2-7
clone_size: -
cdr3_nt: TGTGCCACCAGCAGAGAAGGCGGTATGACCTACGAGCAGTACTTC
cdr3_aa: CATSREGGMTYEQYF

v_call: TRBV30
d_call: TRBD1
j_call: TRBJ2-7
clone_size: -
cdr3_nt: TGTGCCTGGAGCGAGACAGGGTTTTCCTACGAGCAGTACTTC
cdr3_aa: CAWSETGFSYEQYF

v_call: TRBV7-9
d_call: TRBD1
j_call: TRBJ1-2
clone_size: -
cdr3_nt: TGTGCCAGCAGCTCACTAAGGCGCCGGGACAGGGGCCCAAACTATGGCTACACCTTC
cdr3_aa: CASSSLRRRDRGPNYGYTF

v_call: TRBV9
d_call: TRBD1
j_call: TRBJ1-4
clone_size: once
cdr3_nt: TGTGCCAGCAGCGGTACAGGGGGGCCTTATGAAAAACTGTTTTTT
cdr3_aa: CASSGTGGPYEKLFF

v_call: TRBV3-1/TRBV3-2
d_call: -
j_call: TRBJ1-4
clone_size: -
cdr3_nt: TGTGCCAGCAGCCAAGATAGGAGTGGAAAACTGTTTTTT
cdr3_aa: CASSQDRSGKLFF

v_call: TRBV27
d_call: TRBD1
j_call: TRBJ2-3
clone_size: -
cdr3_nt: TGTGCCAGCAGTCCCCACCGGACAGGGAGGACAGATACGCAGTATTTT
cdr3_aa: CASSPHRTGRTDTQYF

v_call: TRBV7-9
d_call: -
j_call: TRBJ2-2
clone_size: once
cdr3_nt: TGTGCCAGCAGCCCTACGGTCCAGAACACCGGGGAGCTGTTTTTT
cdr3_aa: CASSPTVQNTGELFF

v_call: TRBV11-2
d_call: TRBD1
j_call: TRBJ1-2
clone_size: -
cdr3_nt: TGTGCCAGCAGCTTAAGCCCAGGGGGCGGCTACACCTTC
cdr3_aa: CASSLSPGGGYTF

v_call: TRBV19
d_call: -
j_call: TRBJ2-7
clone_size: once
cdr3_nt: TGTGCCAGTAGTATCGACAGATCCTACGAGCAGTACTTC
cdr3_aa: CASSIDRSYEQYF

v_call: TRBV7-2
d_call: -
j_call: TRBJ1-3
clone_size: few
cdr3_nt: TGTGCCAGCAGCCCAGGACAGACCTCTGGAAACACCATATATTTT
cdr3_aa: CASSPGQTSGNTIYF